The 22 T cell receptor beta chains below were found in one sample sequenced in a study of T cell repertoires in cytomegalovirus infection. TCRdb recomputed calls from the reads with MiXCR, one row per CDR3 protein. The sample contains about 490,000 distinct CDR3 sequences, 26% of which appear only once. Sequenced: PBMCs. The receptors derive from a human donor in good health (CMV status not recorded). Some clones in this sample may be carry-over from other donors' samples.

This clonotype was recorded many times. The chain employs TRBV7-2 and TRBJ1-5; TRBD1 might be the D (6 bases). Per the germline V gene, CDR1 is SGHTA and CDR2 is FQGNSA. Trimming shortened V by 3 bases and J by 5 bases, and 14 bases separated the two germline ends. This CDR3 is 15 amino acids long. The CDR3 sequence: CASSLSGGPDQPQHF. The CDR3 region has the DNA TGTGCCAGCAGCTTGTCCGGGGGGCCAGATCAGCCCCAGCATTTT.

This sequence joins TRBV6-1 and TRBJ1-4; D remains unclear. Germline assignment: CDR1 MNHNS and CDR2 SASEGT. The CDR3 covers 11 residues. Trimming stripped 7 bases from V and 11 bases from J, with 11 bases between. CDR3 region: CASKSGTKLFF. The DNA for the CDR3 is TGTGCCAGCAAGTCGGGTACCAAACTGTTTTTT.

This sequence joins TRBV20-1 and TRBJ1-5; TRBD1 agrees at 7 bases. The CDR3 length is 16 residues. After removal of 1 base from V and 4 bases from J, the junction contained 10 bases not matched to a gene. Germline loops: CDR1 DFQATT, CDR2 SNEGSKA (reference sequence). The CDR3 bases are TGCAGTGCTAGAGCCCCCGCGACAGGGACAAATCAGCCCCAGCATTTT. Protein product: CSARAPATGTNQPQHF.

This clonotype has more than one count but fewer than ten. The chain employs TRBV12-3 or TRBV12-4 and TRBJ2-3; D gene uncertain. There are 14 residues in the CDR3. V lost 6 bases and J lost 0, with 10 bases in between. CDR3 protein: CASRPRVSTDTQYF. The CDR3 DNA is TGTGCCAGCAGACCCCGGGTCAGCACAGATACGCAGTATTTT.

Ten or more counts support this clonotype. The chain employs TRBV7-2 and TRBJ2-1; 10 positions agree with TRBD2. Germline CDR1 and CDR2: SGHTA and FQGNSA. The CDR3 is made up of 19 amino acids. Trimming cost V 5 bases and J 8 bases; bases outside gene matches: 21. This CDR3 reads CASSPDTGGRGLASHEQFF. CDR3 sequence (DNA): TGTGCCAGCAGCCCGGACACGGGGGGAAGGGGACTAGCGTCACATGAGCAGTTCTTC. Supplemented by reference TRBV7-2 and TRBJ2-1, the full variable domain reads GAGVSQSPSNKVTEKGKDVELRCDPISGHTALYWYRQSLGQGLEFLIYFQGNSAPDKSGLPSDRFSAERTGGSVSTLTIQRTQQEDSAVYLCASSPDTGGRGLASHEQFFGPGTRLTVL.

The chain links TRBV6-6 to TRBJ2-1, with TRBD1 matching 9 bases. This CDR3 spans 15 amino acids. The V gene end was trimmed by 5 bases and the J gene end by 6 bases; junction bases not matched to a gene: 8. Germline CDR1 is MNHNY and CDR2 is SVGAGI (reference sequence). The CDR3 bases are TGTGCCAGCAGTCCCGGGACAGGGAAGGGCAATGAGCAGTTCTTC. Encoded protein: CASSPGTGKGNEQFF.

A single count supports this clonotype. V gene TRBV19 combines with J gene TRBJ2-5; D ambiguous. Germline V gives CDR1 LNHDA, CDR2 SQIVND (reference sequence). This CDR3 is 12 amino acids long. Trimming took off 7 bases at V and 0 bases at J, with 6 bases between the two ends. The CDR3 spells CASISYQETQYF. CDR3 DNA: TGTGCCAGTATATCGTACCAAGAGACCCAGTACTTC.

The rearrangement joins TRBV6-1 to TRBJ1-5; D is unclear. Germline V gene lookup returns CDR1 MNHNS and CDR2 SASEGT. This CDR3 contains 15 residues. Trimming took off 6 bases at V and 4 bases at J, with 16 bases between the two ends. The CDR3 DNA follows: TGTGCCAGCAGACTAAGCGGGTCATCTAATCAGCCCCAGCATTTT. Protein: CASRLSGSSNQPQHF.

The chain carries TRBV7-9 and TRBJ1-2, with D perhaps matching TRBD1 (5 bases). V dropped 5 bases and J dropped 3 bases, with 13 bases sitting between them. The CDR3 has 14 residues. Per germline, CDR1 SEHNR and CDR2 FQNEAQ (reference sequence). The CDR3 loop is CASSPRGGDYGYTF. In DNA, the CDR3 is TGTGCCAGCAGCCCCCGTGGGGGGGACTATGGCTACACCTTC.

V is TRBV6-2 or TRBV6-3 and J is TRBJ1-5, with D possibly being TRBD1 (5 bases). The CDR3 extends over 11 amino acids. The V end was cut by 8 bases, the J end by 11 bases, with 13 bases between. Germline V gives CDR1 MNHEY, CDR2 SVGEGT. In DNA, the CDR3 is TGTGCCAGCTCTGGGGCGCGGGCCCAGCATTTT. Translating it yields CASSGARAQHF.

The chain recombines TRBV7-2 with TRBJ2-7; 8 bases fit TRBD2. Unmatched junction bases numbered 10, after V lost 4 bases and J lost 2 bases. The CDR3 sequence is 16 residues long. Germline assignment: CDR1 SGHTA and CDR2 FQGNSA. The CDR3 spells CASSSTSGSPTYEQYF. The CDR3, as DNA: TGTGCCAGCAGCTCGACGAGCGGGAGTCCTACCTACGAGCAGTACTTC. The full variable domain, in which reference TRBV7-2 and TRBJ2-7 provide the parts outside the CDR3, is GAGVSQSPSNKVTEKGKDVELRCDPISGHTALYWYRQSLGQGLEFLIYFQGNSAPDKSGLPSDRFSAERTGGSVSTLTIQRTQQEDSAVYLCASSSTSGSPTYEQYFGPGTRLTVT.

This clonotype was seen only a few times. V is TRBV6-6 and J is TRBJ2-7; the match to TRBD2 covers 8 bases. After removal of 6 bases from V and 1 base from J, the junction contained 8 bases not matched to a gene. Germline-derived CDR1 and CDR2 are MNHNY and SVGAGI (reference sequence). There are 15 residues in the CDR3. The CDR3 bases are TGTGCCAGCAGGGTCGAGCCTAGCGGGTCCTACGAGCAGTACTTC. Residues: CASRVEPSGSYEQYF.

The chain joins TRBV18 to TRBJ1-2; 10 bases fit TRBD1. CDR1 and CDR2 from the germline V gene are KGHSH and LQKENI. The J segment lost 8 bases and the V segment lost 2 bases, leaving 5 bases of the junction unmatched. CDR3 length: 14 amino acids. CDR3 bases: TGTGCCAGCTCACCAGGGACAGGGGTGAGCGGCTACACCTTC. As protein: CASSPGTGVSGYTF.

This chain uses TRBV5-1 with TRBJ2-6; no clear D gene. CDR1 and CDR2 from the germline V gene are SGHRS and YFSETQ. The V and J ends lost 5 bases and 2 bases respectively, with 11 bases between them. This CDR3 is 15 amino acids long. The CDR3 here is CASSKVSAGANVLTF. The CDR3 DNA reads TGCGCCAGCAGTAAGGTTTCTGCTGGGGCCAACGTCCTGACTTTC.

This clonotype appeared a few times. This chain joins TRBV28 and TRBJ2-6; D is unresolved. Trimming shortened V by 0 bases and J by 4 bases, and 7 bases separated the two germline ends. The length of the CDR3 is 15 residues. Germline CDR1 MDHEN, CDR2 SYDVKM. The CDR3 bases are TGTGCCAGCAGTTTATGGGCGCGGGGGGCCAACGTCCTGACTTTC. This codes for CASSLWARGANVLTF.

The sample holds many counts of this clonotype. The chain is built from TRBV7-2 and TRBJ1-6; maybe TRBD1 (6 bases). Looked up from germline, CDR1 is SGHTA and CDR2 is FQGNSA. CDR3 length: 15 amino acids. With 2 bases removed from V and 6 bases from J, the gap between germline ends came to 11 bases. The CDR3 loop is CASSLITGRNSPLHF. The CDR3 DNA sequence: TGTGCCAGCAGCTTAATCACAGGGCGTAATTCACCCCTCCACTTT.

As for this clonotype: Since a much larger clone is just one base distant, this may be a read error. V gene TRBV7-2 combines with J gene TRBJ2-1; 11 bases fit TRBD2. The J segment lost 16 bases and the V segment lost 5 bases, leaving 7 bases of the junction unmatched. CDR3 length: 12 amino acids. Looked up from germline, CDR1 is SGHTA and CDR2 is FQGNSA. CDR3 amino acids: CASSPGLAGLFF. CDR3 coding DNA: TGTGCCAGCAGCCCAGGACTAGCGGGCCTTTTCTTC.

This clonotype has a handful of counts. CDR3 nucleotide sequence: TGTGCCAGCAGTTACTCGTCCCGACAATGGGTTGCTACCACAGATACGCAGTATTTT. This translates into CASSYSSRQWVATTDTQYF. This chain links TRBV6-2 or TRBV6-3 with TRBJ2-3; D not resolved. The germline V and J ends were trimmed by 0 bases and 2 bases, with 21 bases remaining between them. The CDR3 contains 19 residues. Germline lookup yields CDR1 MNHEY and CDR2 SVGEGT.

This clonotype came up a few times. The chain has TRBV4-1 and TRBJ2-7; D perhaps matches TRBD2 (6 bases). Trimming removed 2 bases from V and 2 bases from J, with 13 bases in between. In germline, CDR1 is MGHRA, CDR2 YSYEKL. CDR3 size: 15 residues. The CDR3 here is CASSQSGTVAYEQYF. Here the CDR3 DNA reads TGCGCCAGCAGCCAATCCGGGACTGTCGCCTACGAGCAGTACTTC.

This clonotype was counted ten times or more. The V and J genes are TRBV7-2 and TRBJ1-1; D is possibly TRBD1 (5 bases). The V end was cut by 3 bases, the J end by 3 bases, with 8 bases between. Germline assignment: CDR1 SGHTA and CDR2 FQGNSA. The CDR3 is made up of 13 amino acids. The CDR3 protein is CASSFGGHTEAFF. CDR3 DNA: TGTGCCAGCAGCTTTGGGGGTCACACTGAAGCTTTCTTT.

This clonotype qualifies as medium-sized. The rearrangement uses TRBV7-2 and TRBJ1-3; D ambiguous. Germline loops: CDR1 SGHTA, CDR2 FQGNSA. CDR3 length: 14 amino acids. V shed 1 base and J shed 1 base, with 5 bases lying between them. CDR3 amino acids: CASSLGWSGNTIYF. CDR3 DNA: TGTGCCAGCAGCTTAGGGTGGTCTGGAAACACCATATATTTT.

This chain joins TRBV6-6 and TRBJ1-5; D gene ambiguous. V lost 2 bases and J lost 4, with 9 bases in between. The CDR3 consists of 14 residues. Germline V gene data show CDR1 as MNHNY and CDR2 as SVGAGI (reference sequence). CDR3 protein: CASSYQDGNQPQHF. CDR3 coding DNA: TGTGCCAGCAGTTACCAGGACGGGAATCAGCCCCAGCATTTT.